The 11 T cell receptor beta chains below all came from one sample that was sequenced in a study of CD8 T cells in ankylosing spondylitis. TCRdb used MiXCR to reprocess the 5' RACE reads, holding one entry per CDR3 protein. This table has around 340,000 distinct CDR3 sequences, approximately 15% appearing once. The sample taken for sequencing was blood, either unsorted or a sorted T cell fraction (not recorded which). The receptor source for this set is a male donor with ankylosing spondylitis or in good health (not recorded which).

This chain joins TRBV12-3 or TRBV12-4 and TRBJ1-2, with D hard to call. This CDR3 is 12 amino acids long. Trimming shortened V by 6 bases and J by 8 bases, and 13 bases separated the two germline ends. The CDR3 DNA reads TGTGCCAGCAGCTTGGCCGAAGTGGGCTACACCTTC. It yields the protein CASSLAEVGYTF.

This sequence joins TRBV5-5 and TRBJ1-4; no firm D call. V was cut by 2 bases and J by 3 bases, with 5 bases left in between. The CDR3 extends over 13 amino acids. Germline lookup yields CDR1 SGHKS and CDR2 YYEKEE (reference sequence). The CDR3, as DNA: TGTGCCAGCAGCTTATTCCCTAATGAAAAACTGTTTTTT. It specifies CASSLFPNEKLFF.

The sample holds many counts of this clonotype. This chain joins TRBV12-3 or TRBV12-4 and TRBJ2-7; D is unclear. The V and J ends lost 1 base and 5 bases respectively, with 3 bases between them. The CDR3 length is 11 residues. The CDR3, as DNA: TGTGCCAGCAGTTTAGGGAACGAGCAGTACTTC. Its translation: CASSLGNEQYF.

This clonotype showed up just a few times. This chain joins TRBV12-3 or TRBV12-4 and TRBJ2-1, with 10 bases identical to TRBD2. V lost 4 bases and J lost 13; bases outside the gene matches: 13. CDR3 length: 15 amino acids. The CDR3, as DNA: TGTGCCAGCAGTTGGACTAGCGGCCACACTTTTGAACAGTTCTTC. Protein sequence: CASSWTSGHTFEQFF.

This clonotype was seen ten or more times. The V gene is TRBV20-1, the J gene TRBJ2-5; D is perhaps TRBD1 or TRBD2 (7 bases each). This CDR3 has 14 amino acids. V was pared by 5 bases and J by 5 bases, with 18 bases between. Germline V CDR1 and CDR2: DFQATT, SNEGSKA (reference sequence). CDR3 amino acids: CSASSRQGGETQYF. The CDR3 DNA follows: TGCAGTGCTTCCTCTCGACAGGGAGGGGAGACCCAGTACTTC.

This clonotype was observed a few times. This chain uses TRBV28 with TRBJ2-5; 9 positions match TRBD1. J gave up 8 bases and V 4 bases, and 11 bases lay outside the gene matches. The CDR3 length is 15 residues. CDR1 MDHEN and CDR2 SYDVKM come from the germline V gene. The CDR3 sequence is CASSSPGTGLDTQYF. The CDR3 DNA sequence: TGTGCCAGCAGTTCCCCCGGGACAGGGCTTGATACCCAGTACTTC.

The sample holds a few counts of this clonotype. The rearrangement uses TRBV24-1 and TRBJ2-6; D not resolved. CDR1 is KGHDR and CDR2 is SFDVKD in the germline V gene. The CDR3 runs to 15 residues. Trimming left V 4 bases short and J 0 bases short, with 6 bases between. For the CDR3, the DNA is TGTGCCACCAGTGAAGACATCTCTGGGGCCAACGTCCTGACTTTC. Translating it yields CATSEDISGANVLTF.

This clonotype was counted at least ten times. In DNA, the CDR3 is TGCGCCAGCAGAGGTTCGGGCTCTGGAAACACCATATATTTT. Translation gives CASRGSGSGNTIYF. This sequence joins TRBV10-1 and TRBJ1-3; D not resolved. The germline V gene encodes CDR1 WNHNN and CDR2 SYGVQD (reference sequence). V gave up 6 bases and J gave up 0 bases, with 9 bases separating them. This CDR3 region has 14 residues.

The chain links TRBV4-2 to TRBJ2-5, with 9 nucleotides matching TRBD2. Germline CDR1 LGHNA, CDR2 YNFKEQ. Trimming took 0 bases from V and 5 from J; bases not matched to a gene: 7. The CDR3 length is 16 residues. The CDR3: CASSQEIAGASETQYF. DNA for the CDR3: TGTGCCAGCAGCCAAGAGATAGCGGGAGCTTCGGAGACCCAGTACTTC.

This clonotype was found a few times. The rearrangement joins TRBV6-1 to TRBJ2-3; D not certain. The CDR3 is 13 amino acids. Trimming pared 6 bases from V and 0 bases from J, leaving 7 bases between. Germline V gene lookup returns CDR1 MNHNS and CDR2 SASEGT. CDR3 sequence (DNA): TGTGCCAGCAGCGTCCCTAGCACAGATACGCAGTATTTT. Its protein is CASSVPSTDTQYF.

This chain links TRBV7-9 with TRBJ1-6; D unclear. CDR3 size: 15 residues. V lost 5 bases and J lost 10, with 18 bases in between. Looked up from germline, CDR1 is SEHNR and CDR2 is FQNEAQ (reference sequence). CDR3 DNA: TGTGCCAGCAGCATGGTAGGGTTATGGGCCTCACCCCTCCACTTT. Amino acids: CASSMVGLWASPLHF. Variable domain in full (rest from reference TRBV7-9 and TRBJ1-6): DTGVSQNPRHKITKRGQNVTFRCDPISEHNRLYWYRQTLGQGPEFLTYFQNEAQLEKSRLLSDRFSAERPKGSFSTLEIQRTEQGDSAMYLCASSMVGLWASPLHFGNGTRLTVT.